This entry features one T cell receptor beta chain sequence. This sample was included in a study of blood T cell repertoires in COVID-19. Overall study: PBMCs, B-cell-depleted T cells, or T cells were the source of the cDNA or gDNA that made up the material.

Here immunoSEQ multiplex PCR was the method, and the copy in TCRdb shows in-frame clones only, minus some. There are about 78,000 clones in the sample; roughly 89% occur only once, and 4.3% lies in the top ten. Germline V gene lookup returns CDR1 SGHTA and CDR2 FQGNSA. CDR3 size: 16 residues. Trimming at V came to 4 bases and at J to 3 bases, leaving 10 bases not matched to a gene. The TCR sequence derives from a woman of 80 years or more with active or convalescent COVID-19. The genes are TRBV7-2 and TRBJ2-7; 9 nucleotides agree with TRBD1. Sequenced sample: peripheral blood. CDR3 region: CASSSTGTGWYYEQYF. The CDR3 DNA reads TGTGCCAGCAGCTCCACCGGGACAGGGTGGTACTACGAGCAGTACTTC.